This is a list of T cell receptor beta chains from one sample in a study of tumor-infiltrating lymphocytes in localized non-small cell lung cancer. TCRdb keeps only in-frame clones here, not all; method: immunoSEQ multiplex PCR. The sample lists 3,600 or so clones, 55% to 60% occurring once. The sequenced material came from uninvolved lung tissue not adjacent to the tumor. The source is a human donor with non-small cell lung cancer. Each CDR3 is given with its conserved first and last residue. Fields, in order: V gene, J gene, D gene, clone size, CDR3 DNA, CDR3 protein. A D gene is named only where the DNA matches it firmly. Size values are once, few and many counts, or a class for expanded clones, and some rows have none.

V gene: TRBV5-4; J gene: TRBJ2-5; D gene: TRBD1; clone size: large; CDR3 DNA: TGTGCCAGCAGCTGGGGGACAGGGTCCGAGCGCGTGACCCAGTACTTC; CDR3 protein: CASSWGTGSERVTQYF
V gene: TRBV7-2; J gene: TRBJ2-1; D gene: .; clone size: .; CDR3 DNA: TGTGCCAGCAGCTCGGACCGCGGAGGTGAGCAGTTCTTC; CDR3 protein: CASSSDRGGEQFF
V gene: TRBV11-2; J gene: TRBJ2-1; D gene: .; clone size: large; CDR3 DNA: TGTGCCAGCAGCCCCCCTTCGCCGGAGCAGTTCTTC; CDR3 protein: CASSPPSPEQFF
V gene: TRBV7-6; J gene: TRBJ2-7; D gene: TRBD2; clone size: .; CDR3 DNA: TGTGCCAGCAGCCAAGTGCGTGTGAGGACTAGCGGGGTCTACGAGCAGTACTTC; CDR3 protein: CASSQVRVRTSGVYEQYF
V gene: TRBV14; J gene: TRBJ1-1; D gene: .; clone size: .; CDR3 DNA: TGTGCCAGCAGCCAAGAGGTCCTTATGAACACTGAAGCTTTCTTT; CDR3 protein: CASSQEVLMNTEAFF
V gene: TRBV27; J gene: TRBJ2-7; D gene: .; clone size: .; CDR3 DNA: TGTGCCAGCAGTTTATGGGGGGGCGCCGGGGACGAGCAGTACTTC; CDR3 protein: CASSLWGGAGDEQYF
V gene: TRBV9; J gene: TRBJ1-2; D gene: .; clone size: medium-sized; CDR3 DNA: TGTGCCAGCAGCGTCTTTGACAGTACCTCTAACTATGGCTACACCTTC; CDR3 protein: CASSVFDSTSNYGYTF
V gene: TRBV4-1; J gene: TRBJ1-1; D gene: TRBD1; clone size: .; CDR3 DNA: TGCGCCAGCAGGCCCCTGGGCAGGGGGTTGGCTGAAGCTTTCTTT; CDR3 protein: CASRPLGRGLAEAFF
V gene: TRBV30; J gene: TRBJ2-6; D gene: .; clone size: .; CDR3 DNA: TGTGCCTGGAGTGGCACCTCTGGGGCCAACGTCCTGACTTTC; CDR3 protein: CAWSGTSGANVLTF
V gene: TRBV28; J gene: TRBJ2-1; D gene: .; clone size: .; CDR3 DNA: TGTGCCAGCAGTTTAAATGAGCAGTTCTTC; CDR3 protein: CASSLNEQFF
V gene: TRBV19; J gene: TRBJ2-1; D gene: .; clone size: .; CDR3 DNA: TGTGCCAGTAGTAACCTTACTAAGCCCGCTAATGAGCAGTTCTTC; CDR3 protein: CASSNLTKPANEQFF
V gene: TRBV30; J gene: TRBJ2-1; D gene: TRBD2; clone size: few; CDR3 DNA: TGTGCCTGGAACCTGGGACTAGCGGGAGGAGGTGATGAGCAGTTCTTC; CDR3 protein: CAWNLGLAGGGDEQFF
V gene: TRBV6-1; J gene: TRBJ1-5; D gene: .; clone size: .; CDR3 DNA: TGTGCCAGCAGTGAATTTGGGGGTAGCAATCAGCCCCAGCATTTT; CDR3 protein: CASSEFGGSNQPQHF
V gene: TRBV7-2; J gene: TRBJ2-1; D gene: TRBD2; clone size: .; CDR3 DNA: TGTGCCAGCAGCTCGCCGGGACTAGCGGGGGGGCATGAGCAGTTCTTC; CDR3 protein: CASSSPGLAGGHEQFF
V gene: TRBV4-3; J gene: TRBJ1-1; D gene: .; clone size: .; CDR3 DNA: TGCGCCAGCAGCCAAAGGGAACAAGCTGAAGCTTTCTTT; CDR3 protein: CASSQREQAEAFF
V gene: TRBV5-1; J gene: TRBJ2-1; D gene: TRBD2; clone size: .; CDR3 DNA: TGCGCCAGCAGCTTGAGCACGGGTTTGGCGGGGGGTACGAATGAGCAGTTCTTC; CDR3 protein: CASSLSTGLAGGTNEQFF
V gene: TRBV7-8; J gene: TRBJ1-6; D gene: TRBD1; clone size: .; CDR3 DNA: TGTGCCAGCAGCTTCATTGGAACAGGGGAATCACCCCTCCACTTT; CDR3 protein: CASSFIGTGESPLHF
V gene: TRBV30; J gene: TRBJ1-1; D gene: .; clone size: .; CDR3 DNA: TGTGCCTGGAGTGGTAAGGGGGAAGCTTTCTTT; CDR3 protein: CAWSGKGEAFF
V gene: TRBV30; J gene: TRBJ1-4; D gene: .; clone size: .; CDR3 DNA: TGTGCCTGGAGTCCAGGGGCCCCCGATGAAAAACTGTTTTTT; CDR3 protein: CAWSPGAPDEKLFF
V gene: TRBV7-2; J gene: TRBJ2-5; D gene: .; clone size: .; CDR3 DNA: TGTGCCAGCAGCCCCCGACCCAACCGAAAGACCCAGTACTTC; CDR3 protein: CASSPRPNRKTQYF
V gene: TRBV27; J gene: TRBJ1-1; D gene: .; clone size: few; CDR3 DNA: TGTGCCAGCAGTCCGTCGGGAGTTCCCTCAACGGCTTTCTTT; CDR3 protein: CASSPSGVPSTAFF
V gene: TRBV20-1; J gene: TRBJ1-1; D gene: .; clone size: .; CDR3 DNA: TGCAGTGCACCTAGCGGTACTGAAGCTTTCTTT; CDR3 protein: CSAPSGTEAFF
V gene: TRBV2; J gene: TRBJ2-1; D gene: .; clone size: medium-sized; CDR3 DNA: TGTGCCAGCAGCCCACGCCCATGGGGGCTCAACACCTACAATGAGCAGTTCTTC; CDR3 protein: CASSPRPWGLNTYNEQFF
V gene: TRBV6-4; J gene: TRBJ2-5; D gene: .; clone size: few; CDR3 DNA: TGTGCCAGCCCGCGTCAACTGCAGGAGACCCAGTACTTC; CDR3 protein: CASPRQLQETQYF
V gene: TRBV6-1; J gene: TRBJ1-3; D gene: TRBD1; clone size: few; CDR3 DNA: TGTGCCAGCAGTGAAGCCCCCTTTGGACAGGCCCTCTCTGGAAACACCATATATTTT; CDR3 protein: CASSEAPFGQALSGNTIYF
V gene: TRBV29-1; J gene: TRBJ1-1; D gene: TRBD1; clone size: .; CDR3 DNA: TGCAGCGCGTTAGGACAGGGGGCGGGGGAAGCTTTCTTT; CDR3 protein: CSALGQGAGEAFF
V gene: TRBV9; J gene: TRBJ2-3; D gene: .; clone size: .; CDR3 DNA: TGTGCCAGCACCGGCTCGAGGGGAACAGATACGCAGTATTTT; CDR3 protein: CASTGSRGTDTQYF
V gene: TRBV29-1; J gene: TRBJ1-1; D gene: .; clone size: .; CDR3 DNA: TGCAGCGTTGGGGCGAACACTGAAGCTTTCTTT; CDR3 protein: CSVGANTEAFF
V gene: TRBV6-1; J gene: TRBJ1-5; D gene: .; clone size: .; CDR3 DNA: TGTGCCAGCAGTTGGACCGGGGCGAACAATCAGCCCCAGCATTTT; CDR3 protein: CASSWTGANNQPQHF
V gene: TRBV10-3; J gene: TRBJ2-3; D gene: .; clone size: large; CDR3 DNA: TGTGCCATCAGTAAGGACAGCCTAATGACAGATACGCAGTATTTT; CDR3 protein: CAISKDSLMTDTQYF
V gene: TRBV30; J gene: TRBJ2-7; D gene: TRBD2; clone size: .; CDR3 DNA: TGTGCCTGGACCGGGGAGGGGCGGGACTACGAGCAGTACTTC; CDR3 protein: CAWTGEGRDYEQYF
V gene: TRBV9; J gene: TRBJ1-2; D gene: .; clone size: .; CDR3 DNA: TGTGCCAGCAGCGTGGGGGGGGTCAACTATGGCTACACCTTC; CDR3 protein: CASSVGGVNYGYTF
V gene: TRBV7-2; J gene: TRBJ1-2; D gene: TRBD1; clone size: .; CDR3 DNA: TGTGCCAGCAGCCCGACAGGGGACGGCTACACCTTC; CDR3 protein: CASSPTGDGYTF
V gene: TRBV4-3; J gene: TRBJ2-2; D gene: .; clone size: .; CDR3 DNA: TGCGCCAGCAGCCTGGGGGGCAGTCCGAACACCGGGGAGCTGTTTTTT; CDR3 protein: CASSLGGSPNTGELFF
V gene: TRBV27; J gene: TRBJ2-3; D gene: TRBD2; clone size: .; CDR3 DNA: TGTGCCAGCAGCCAAGAACGGACTAGCGGGAGCACAGATACGCAGTATTTT; CDR3 protein: CASSQERTSGSTDTQYF
V gene: TRBV30; J gene: TRBJ2-7; D gene: .; clone size: .; CDR3 DNA: TGTGCCTGGAGTGTAAACAGGGTCGCCTACGAGCAGTACTTC; CDR3 protein: CAWSVNRVAYEQYF
V gene: TRBV4-2; J gene: TRBJ2-7; D gene: TRBD2; clone size: .; CDR3 DNA: TGTGCCAGCAGCCAAGCAGAGACTAGCGCCTATCCCTCCTACGAGCAGTACTTC; CDR3 protein: CASSQAETSAYPSYEQYF
V gene: TRBV5-1; J gene: TRBJ2-7; D gene: TRBD2; clone size: .; CDR3 DNA: TGCGCCAGCAGCTCGTCCTCAGCGGGGGCAACCTACGAGCAGTACTTC; CDR3 protein: CASSSSSAGATYEQYF
V gene: TRBV7-2; J gene: TRBJ2-7; D gene: TRBD1; clone size: .; CDR3 DNA: TGTGCCAGCAGCTTATTGACAGGGGGCCTCTACGAGCAGTACTTC; CDR3 protein: CASSLLTGGLYEQYF